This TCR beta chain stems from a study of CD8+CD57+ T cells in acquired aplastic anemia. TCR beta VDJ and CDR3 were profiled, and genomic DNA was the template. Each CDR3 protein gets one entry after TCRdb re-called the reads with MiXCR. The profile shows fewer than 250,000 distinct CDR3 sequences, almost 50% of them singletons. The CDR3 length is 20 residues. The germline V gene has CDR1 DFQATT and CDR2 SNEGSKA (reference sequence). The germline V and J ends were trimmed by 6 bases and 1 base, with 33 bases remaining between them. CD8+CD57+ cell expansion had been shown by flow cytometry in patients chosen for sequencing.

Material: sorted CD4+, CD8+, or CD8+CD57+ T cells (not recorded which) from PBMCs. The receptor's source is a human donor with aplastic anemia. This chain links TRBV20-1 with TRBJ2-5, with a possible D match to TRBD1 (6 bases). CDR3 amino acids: CSAKVIRTGQGDYSQETQYF. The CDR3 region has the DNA TGCAGTGCCAAAGTTATACGCACGGGACAAGGGGATTATAGCCAAGAGACCCAGTACTTC.